Listed below are T cell receptor beta chains from one sample, sequenced in a study of blood T cell repertoires in COVID-19. Libraries were prepared by immunoSEQ multiplex PCR; TCRdb keeps only in-frame clonotypes and omits some of them. The table has 250,000 to 350,000 clones, roughly nine tenths seen once. The sequencing sample was made of peripheral blood. These receptors were taken from a woman aged 30 to 39 with COVID-19, enrolled during active disease. Each CDR3 is given with its conserved first and last residue. A D gene is named only where the DNA matches it firmly. Only part of the rows carry a size: once, few, many, or a class if the clone is expanded.

>-|TRBD1|TRBJ1-2|TRBV28
CASSTLDWGTGLGRGYGYTF
TGTGCCAGCAGTACACTGGATTGGGGGACAGGGTTAGGTCGAGGCTATGGCTACACCTTC
>few|TRBD1|TRBJ2-7|TRBV7-9
CASSSRLQGASEQYF
TGTGCCAGCAGCTCACGACTACAGGGGGCAAGCGAGCAGTACTTC
>-|TRBD2|TRBJ2-7|TRBV14
CASSQASGLAGAEQYF
TGTGCCAGCAGCCAAGCGTCGGGACTAGCGGGAGCTGAGCAGTACTTC
>-|-|TRBJ2-2|TRBV5-1
CASSLRSQTGELFF
TGCGCCAGCAGCTTGAGGTCACAGACCGGGGAGCTGTTTTTT
>once|-|TRBJ1-5|TRBV30
CAWSGVEAGIQPQHF
TGTGCCTGGAGTGGGGTAGAGGCAGGGATTCAGCCCCAGCATTTT
>-|-|TRBJ1-5|TRBV10-3
CAISAEEGSQPQHF
TGTGCCATCAGTGCTGAGGAGGGATCACAGCCCCAGCATTTT
>-|TRBD2|TRBJ2-1|TRBV15
CATSLPARGAFSNEQFF
TGTGCCACCAGCCTCCCTGCGCGGGGGGCGTTTAGCAATGAGCAGTTCTTC
>few|-|TRBJ1-4|TRBV7-6
CASSIPGDEKLFF
TGTGCCAGCAGTATCCCCGGGGATGAAAAACTGTTTTTT
>-|-|TRBJ1-6|TRBV11-2
CASSEANSPLHF
TGTGCCAGCAGCGAGGCTAATTCACCCCTCCACTTT
>-|TRBD1|TRBJ1-1|TRBV6-5
CASSKQGAWTEAFF
TGTGCCAGCAGTAAACAGGGGGCATGGACTGAAGCTTTCTTT
>-|TRBD1|TRBJ1-5|TRBV12-3/TRBV12-4
CASRTGGNQPQHF
TGTGCCAGCAGAACAGGGGGCAATCAGCCCCAGCATTTT
>-|-|TRBJ2-1|TRBV5-4
CASSLGLAENEQFF
TGTGCCAGCAGCTTGGGGCTAGCCGAGAATGAGCAGTTCTTC
>-|-|TRBJ1-1|TRBV12-3/TRBV12-4
CASSLSPITEAFF
TGTGCCAGCAGTTTGAGCCCCATCACTGAAGCTTTCTTT
>-|TRBD1|TRBJ1-1|TRBV19
CASSIDPVGGVTEAFF
TGTGCCAGTAGTATAGATCCTGTAGGGGGCGTCACTGAAGCTTTCTTT
>-|-|TRBJ1-1|TRBV12-3/TRBV12-4
CASSFLNTEAFF
TGTGCCAGCAGTTTCTTGAACACTGAAGCTTTCTTT
>-|TRBD1|TRBJ1-1|TRBV19
CASSMGTDNTEAFF
TGTGCCAGTAGTATGGGGACAGACAACACTGAAGCTTTCTTT
>once|TRBD1|TRBJ2-5|TRBV5-4
CASSTTGGPETQYF
TGTGCCAGCAGCACAACAGGGGGACCGGAGACCCAGTACTTC
>-|TRBD2|TRBJ2-7|TRBV19
CASSQGLAGGRLSYEQYF
TGTGCCAGTAGTCAGGGACTAGCGGGAGGGCGCCTCTCCTACGAGCAGTACTTC
>-|-|TRBJ2-5|TRBV7-9
CASSNSGEGETQYF
TGTGCCAGCAGCAACTCCGGGGAAGGAGAGACCCAGTACTTC
>-|TRBD2|TRBJ2-2|TRBV7-9
CASSSKAGGPVGELFF
TGTGCCAGCAGCTCAAAAGCGGGAGGGCCTGTCGGGGAGCTGTTTTTT
>-|TRBD2|TRBJ2-2|TRBV30
CAWSLPPTSGTYTGELFF
TGTGCCTGGAGTCTACCTCCGACTAGCGGGACGTACACCGGGGAGCTGTTTTTT
>-|TRBD1|TRBJ1-2|TRBV3-1/TRBV3-2
CASSHKGIQGFSGYTF
TGTGCCAGCAGCCACAAAGGAATACAGGGGTTCAGTGGCTACACCTTC
>once|-|TRBJ2-7|TRBV3-1/TRBV3-2
CASSQRGSPGPKFTYEQYF
TGTGCCAGCAGCCAAAGGGGGTCGCCAGGTCCAAAGTTTACCTACGAGCAGTACTTC
>-|-|TRBJ1-2|TRBV27
CASRTAGGYGYTF
TGTGCCAGCAGGACAGCCGGGGGATATGGCTACACCTTC
>once|-|TRBJ2-7|TRBV6-6
CATLTDSYEQYF
TGTGCCACATTAACAGACTCCTACGAGCAGTACTTC